These 27 T cell receptor beta chains came from one sample sequenced in a study of cytomegalovirus exposure and HLA in healthy donors. Clones were read by immunoSEQ multiplex PCR, and TCRdb kept only the in-frame ones, dropping some. The table includes some 110,000 clones, 75% to 90% detected once. Material for sequencing was PBMCs. These receptors all come from a man between 18 and 29 years old in good health and CMV-seropositive.

With respect to this clone: Other nucleotide sequences in the sample specify the same CDR3. The chain combines TRBV19 with TRBJ1-5; no clear D gene. There are 15 residues in the CDR3. Germline V gives CDR1 LNHDA, CDR2 SQIVND (reference sequence). The V and J ends lost 1 base and 2 bases respectively, with 9 bases between them. CDR3 in amino acids: CASSIGLRGNQPQHF. CDR3 DNA: TGTGCCAGTAGTATAGGACTAAGGGGCAATCAGCCCCAGCATTTT.

The V gene is TRBV7-9, the J gene TRBJ1-2, with TRBD1 matching 7 bases. CDR1 is SEHNR and CDR2 is FQNEAQ in the germline V gene (reference sequence). The CDR3 sequence is 14 residues long. The ends lost 4 bases at V and 4 bases at J; junction bases unmatched: 6. DNA of the CDR3: TGTGCCAGCAGCTCAGAACAGGGGAGCTATGGCTACACCTTC. It encodes CASSSEQGSYGYTF.

The gene calls are TRBV29-1 and TRBJ1-2; 7 bases line up with TRBD1. The germline gives CDR1 SQVTM, CDR2 ANQGSEA. The CDR3 totals 14 residues. V shed 1 base, J shed 4 bases, and the junction held 6 bases outside the gene matches. As DNA, the CDR3 is TGCAGCGTTGAAGTTTACAGGGGAGGCTATGGCTACACCTTC. As protein: CSVEVYRGGYGYTF. Variable domain in full (rest from reference TRBV29-1 and TRBJ1-2): SAVISQKPSRDICQRGTSLTIQCQVDSQVTMMFWYRQQPGQSLTLIATANQGSEATYESGFVIDKFPISRPNLTFSTLTVSNMSPEDSSIYLCSVEVYRGGYGYTFGSGTRLTVV.

J is TRBJ2-6 and V is TRBV9; 7 positions agree with TRBD1. The CDR3 is made up of 15 amino acids. Germline CDR1 is SGDLS and CDR2 is YYNGEE. V shed 3 bases, J shed 1 base, and the junction held 1 base outside the gene matches. CDR3 coding DNA: TGTGCCAGCAGCGAACAGGGGTCTGGGGCCAACGTCCTGACTTTC. Translating it yields CASSEQGSGANVLTF.

This chain links TRBV6-4 with TRBJ2-7, with D unresolved. Trimming cost V 8 bases and J 3 bases, with 17 bases left between them. The CDR3 runs 14 residues. In germline, CDR1 is MRHNA, CDR2 SNTAGT. Here the CDR3 DNA reads TGTGCCAGCCTAGGCCAACTATTAGTCTACGAGCAGTACTTC. Translation gives CASLGQLLVYEQYF.

This chain joins TRBV28 and TRBJ2-7; perhaps TRBD2 as D (5 bases). The germline CDR1 and CDR2 sequences are MDHEN and SYDVKM. This CDR3 is 13 amino acids long. V gave up 10 bases and J gave up 4 bases, with 17 bases separating them. CDR3 sequence reads: CATRSRGLYEQYF. In DNA, the CDR3 is TGTGCCACCCGGAGTCGGGGTCTATACGAGCAGTACTTC.

The V call is TRBV7-9, the J call TRBJ2-1; TRBD1 might be the D (6 bases). Germline CDR1 and CDR2: SEHNR and FQNEAQ (reference sequence). This CDR3 region has 18 residues. V dropped 5 bases and J dropped 9 bases, with 29 bases sitting between them. CDR3 bases: TGTGCCAGCAGCCCTACTAGGGGGACCCTAAGGTTAAGCGGTGAGCAGTTCTTC. Translated, it gives CASSPTRGTLRLSGEQFF.

The gene calls are TRBV7-9 and TRBJ2-3, with TRBD2 as a possible D gene (6 bases). The CDR3 consists of 13 residues. Trimming pared 7 bases from V and 6 bases from J, leaving 14 bases between. Germline CDR1 and CDR2: SEHNR and FQNEAQ (reference sequence). The CDR3, as DNA: TGTGCCAGCATCTGGGGGGATTTCGATACGCAGTATTTT. Its protein product is CASIWGDFDTQYF.

The chain carries TRBV23-1 and TRBJ2-1; 8 bases map to TRBD1. TRBV23-1 is assigned to the ORF class and has an uncertain function. The CDR3 is made up of 11 amino acids. This CDR3 reads CADREEIEQFF. DNA of the CDR3: TGCGCGGACAGGGAGGAGATTGAGCAGTTCTTC.

CDR3 in amino acids: CASSSMTGATEAFF. Here the CDR3 DNA reads TGTGCCAGCAGCTCAATGACAGGGGCCACTGAAGCTTTCTTT. The rearrangement joins TRBV7-9 to TRBJ1-1; 8 nucleotides match TRBD1. Unmatched junction bases numbered 5, after V lost 4 bases and J lost 4 bases. The CDR3 contains 14 residues. From germline, CDR1 is SEHNR and CDR2 FQNEAQ (reference sequence).

The rearrangement uses TRBV5-1 and TRBJ2-5; 9 positions match TRBD1. Germline V lookup: CDR1 SGHRS, CDR2 YFSETQ. This CDR3 spans 17 amino acids. V shed 0 bases and J 5 bases; nucleotides not matched to a gene: 11. This chain's CDR3 is CASSLAGTGLGSETQYF. The CDR3 DNA sequence: TGCGCCAGCAGCTTGGCGGGGACAGGGTTGGGGTCGGAGACCCAGTACTTC.

This sequence joins TRBV7-9 and TRBJ2-5; no reliable D call. The length of the CDR3 is 13 residues. V lost 1 base, J lost 2 bases, and 5 bases lay in between. CDR1 is SEHNR and CDR2 is FQNEAQ in the germline V gene (reference sequence). DNA of the CDR3: TGTGCCAGCAGCTTAGACACGCAAGAGACCCAGTACTTC. Amino acid sequence: CASSLDTQETQYF.

This clone was seen only once. The chain joins TRBV4-2 to TRBJ2-1; D ambiguous. V shed 0 bases and J shed 10 bases, with 10 bases lying between them. Looked up from germline, CDR1 is LGHNA and CDR2 is YNFKEQ. This CDR3 region has 13 residues. In nucleotides, the CDR3 is TGTGCCAGCAGCCAAGATAGAGGATGGGAGCAGTTCTTC. Protein sequence: CASSQDRGWEQFF.

The chain uses TRBV6-6 and TRBJ2-1; D remains ambiguous. The CDR3 is made up of 14 amino acids. Germline CDR1 and CDR2: MNHNY and SVGAGI (reference sequence). Trimming left V 6 bases short and J 1 base short, with 10 bases between. This chain's CDR3 is CASREAESYNEQFF. CDR3 coding DNA: TGTGCCAGCAGAGAGGCGGAGTCCTACAATGAGCAGTTCTTC.

This clone was seen more than once but under ten times. The chain has TRBV4-2 and TRBJ1-5; 7 bases align to TRBD1. The CDR3 totals 15 residues. The junction had 9 bases not matched to a gene; V was cut back by 4 bases and J by 6 bases. Looked up from germline, CDR1 is LGHNA and CDR2 is YNFKEQ. Here the CDR3 DNA reads TGTGCCAGCAGCCCAGAATTGACAGGGAGTCAGCCCCAGCATTTT. It translates to CASSPELTGSQPQHF.

This chain connects TRBV9 to TRBJ2-1, with TRBD2 identical over 10 bases. CDR1 and CDR2 from the germline V gene are SGDLS and YYNGEE. This CDR3 has 18 residues. The junction had 11 bases not matched to a gene; V was cut back by 1 base and J by 4 bases. The CDR3 sequence is CASSVTSGGASGYNEQFF. CDR3 in DNA: TGTGCCAGCAGCGTAACCAGCGGGGGGGCATCAGGTTACAATGAGCAGTTCTTC.

The V call is TRBV5-1, the J call TRBJ2-2; 9 bases map to TRBD1. V lost 3 bases, J lost 5 bases, and 14 bases stayed unmatched. The length of the CDR3 is 18 residues. Germline loops: CDR1 SGHRS, CDR2 YFSETQ. The chain's CDR3 is CASSWRTGETLGTGELFF. In DNA form, the CDR3 reads TGCGCCAGCAGCTGGAGGACAGGGGAGACTTTGGGGACCGGGGAGCTGTTTTTT. Using reference TRBV5-1 and TRBJ2-2 for the parts outside the CDR3, the full variable domain is KAGVTQTPRYLIKTRGQQVTLSCSPISGHRSVSWYQQTPGQGLQFLFEYFSETQRNKGNFPGRFSGRQFSNSRSEMNVSTLELGDSALYLCASSWRTGETLGTGELFFGEGSRLTVL.

The chain employs TRBV2 and TRBJ1-5, with D unclear. This CDR3 spans 13 amino acids. Germline CDR1 and CDR2: SNHLY and FYNNEI. The V end was cut by 2 bases, the J end by 7 bases, with 9 bases between. The CDR3 DNA sequence: TGTGCCAGCAGTGAAAAGGAGATCCAGCCCCAGCATTTT. It translates to CASSEKEIQPQHF.

The chain combines TRBV9 with TRBJ2-1; D is perhaps TRBD1 (6 bases). The CDR3 covers 15 residues. The V gene's germline CDR1 is SGDLS and CDR2 YYNGEE. Trimming took off 0 bases at V and 9 bases at J, with 16 bases between the two ends. CDR3 sequence reads: CASSVAGRGIGEQFF. DNA for the CDR3: TGTGCCAGCAGCGTAGCGGGAAGGGGGATAGGTGAGCAGTTCTTC. Complete variable domain (other parts from reference TRBV9 and TRBJ2-1): DSGVTQTPKHLITATGQRVTLRCSPRSGDLSVYWYQQSLDQGLQFLIQYYNGEERAKGNILERFSAQQFPDLHSELNLSSLELGDSALYFCASSVAGRGIGEQFFGPGTRLTVL.

The chain couples TRBV15 to TRBJ2-7, with unresolved D. The CDR3 has 18 residues. Trimming pared 5 bases from V and 1 base from J, leaving 24 bases between. CDR1 is LNHNV, CDR2 YYDKDF, per germline (reference sequence). The CDR3 DNA reads as TGTGCCACCAGCCGTGGTCCCCACACGATACAGCTTTCCTACGAGCAGTACTTC. Its translation is CATSRGPHTIQLSYEQYF.

The V call is TRBV13, the J call TRBJ1-2; the D is unclear. The CDR3 runs 15 residues. V lost 1 base and J 0 bases, leaving 9 bases between the germline ends. Germline CDR1 is PRHDT and CDR2 is FYEKMQ (reference sequence). The DNA of the CDR3 is TGTGCCAGCAGCTTAGTGGGAGTCACTAACTATGGCTACACCTTC. Its protein product is CASSLVGVTNYGYTF.

The rearrangement uses TRBV27 and TRBJ2-3; D is possibly TRBD2 (5 bases). The V gene lost 5 bases and the J gene lost 6 bases, with 15 bases spanning the gap. The length of the CDR3 is 14 residues. Germline V lookup: CDR1 MNHEY, CDR2 SMNVEV (reference sequence). The CDR3 region is CASSRARGHDTQYF. The CDR3 coding sequence is TGTGCCAGCAGTCGAGCCCGGGGTCACGATACGCAGTATTTT.

The chain couples TRBV7-2 to TRBJ2-2; 8 bases agree with TRBD2. Germline-derived CDR1 and CDR2 are SGHTA and FQGNSA. The CDR3 is made up of 17 amino acids. Germline trimming cut 1 base from V and 7 bases from J; bases unmatched to any gene: 11. Written as DNA, the CDR3 is TGTGCCAGCAGCTTAGAGTCGTACGGTCTAGCGGGCGGGGAGCTGTTTTTT. Encoded protein: CASSLESYGLAGGELFF.

Details on this clone: Other DNA sequences in the sample encode the same CDR3. The gene calls are TRBV5-8 and TRBJ1-5; tentatively, D is TRBD1 (6 bases). The CDR3 runs to 15 residues. Germline CDR1 and CDR2: SGHTS and YDEGEE. V dropped 2 bases and J dropped 0 bases, with 9 bases sitting between them. In nucleotides, the CDR3 is TGTGCCAGCAGCTTACAGGGTTATAGCAATCAGCCCCAGCATTTT. It yields the protein CASSLQGYSNQPQHF. The full variable domain, with the rest looked up from reference TRBV5-8 and TRBJ1-5, is EAGVTQSPTHLIKTRGQQATLRCSPISGHTSVYWYQQALGLGLQFLLWYDEGEERNRGNFPPRFSGRQFPNYSSELNVNALELEDSALYLCASSLQGYSNQPQHFGDGTRLSIL.

J is TRBJ2-3 and V is TRBV5-4; 13 bases are a match to TRBD2. The V gene's germline CDR1 is SGHNT and CDR2 YYREEE (reference sequence). V trimming: 4 bases; J trimming: 1 base; junction bases outside the gene matches: 3. This CDR3 spans 16 amino acids. Here the CDR3 DNA reads TGTGCCAGCAGCCCTACTAGCGGGGGGGGCACAGATACGCAGTATTTT. It yields the protein CASSPTSGGGTDTQYF.

This rearrangement joins TRBV7-6 to TRBJ2-7; 7 bases are shared with TRBD1. V shed 1 base and J 3 bases; nucleotides not matched to a gene: 15. CDR3 size: 18 residues. Germline V gene sequence: CDR1 SGHVS, CDR2 FNYEAQ. In DNA, the CDR3 is TGTGCCAGCAGCTTAGTCCCGCCCACCCCACAGGGGATCTACGAGCAGTACTTC. It encodes CASSLVPPTPQGIYEQYF.

This rearrangement joins TRBV2 to TRBJ2-7, with 9 bases identical to TRBD1. Trimming removed 5 bases from V and 4 bases from J; junction bases left unmatched: 3. The CDR3 contains 13 residues. Germline CDR1 and CDR2: SNHLY and FYNNEI. The CDR3 sequence is CASSTGGKYEQYF. CDR3 sequence (DNA): TGTGCCAGCAGTACAGGGGGCAAGTACGAGCAGTACTTC.